This entry is about one TCR beta chain. The antigen it binds to is not known. No base quality values were provided; no much bigger clone lies one nucleotide off. The library was built by means of the immunoSEQ multiplex PCR assay. Alongside multiparametric flow cytometry, deep sequencing of rearranged TCR beta loci was used to profile the T cell repertoires. Here the immuneACCESS table is served through TCRdb, limited to in-frame sequences with V and J called. Missing clones are a known gap in these copies; in checked studies unresolved V genes cover under half, and the rest lacks a known reason. The sample table holds about 160,000 clones, of which 70% to 90% were seen once. The ten largest clones represent 4% to 5% of the sample. The cysteine opens and the phenylalanine closes a CDR3 of 13 amino acids. The retained sequence is limited to the CDR3, 39 bases, with the frame set at the first base. Looking up the germline V gene yields CDR1 MNHEY and CDR2 SVGAGI. V was cut back by 6 bases and J by 9 bases, leaving a gap of 15 bases between them.

This specimen belongs to a study of lymphopenia after photon versus proton radiotherapy (dated by TCRdb to between 2018 and 2021). In the study overall: The study compared the immunological effects of photon versus proton radiation therapy in patients with gastrointestinal tumors who developed high-grade lymphopenia. The approximately 20 patients in the cohort had gastrointestinal tumors, were treated with either photon or proton therapy, and subsequently developed lymphopenia. The goal of the study was to characterize the differences between the two radiation modalities in how they affect the immune system.

Paper-wide results and their limitations: During treatment, patients who received photon therapy lost naive T cells and TCR diversity and gained effector/memory populations, whereas patients who received proton therapy remained relatively stable. The authors looked at the survival association only in patients who died, and they framed better survival with proton therapy as a possibility rather than a demonstrated result. After the lymphocyte count nadir, repertoires from photon-treated patients showed oligoclonal expansion, particularly of CD8+ Temra cells, and this expansion drove the decline in diversity. Across the cohort, a larger post-nadir drop in TCR diversity was inversely correlated with overall survival time among patients who died.

Here the sequenced sample was peripheral blood, taken from a patient treated with photon-based radiotherapy. This clonotype was sampled from a middle-aged man with gastric cancer. This chain joins TRBV6-5 to TRBJ2-1, with no confident D gene call. The CDR3 here reads CASRNSRMAEQFF. The DNA is TGTGCCAGCAGAAACTCGAGGATGGCTGAGCAGTTCTTC.